Here is one T cell receptor beta chain with its context. CDR1 and CDR2 (germline): SEHNR, FQNEAQ (reference sequence). This CDR3 is built from 15 residues. V was pared by 1 base and J by 4 bases, with 10 bases between. This record belongs to a study of blood T cell repertoires in COVID-19. How the authors handled the data: By means of reference gene primer amplification, nucleated cell counts were estimated. Sequencing used immunoSEQ multiplex PCR; TCRdb keeps in-frame clones, though not all of them. The V and J calls and the clone size are those of that table, but D and trimming were determined from the DNA. Found here are under 300,000 clones, 84% of them singletons; the top ten hold more than 4%.

Sequencing was carried out using peripheral blood. This clonotype was sampled from a man in his fifties with acute or convalescent COVID-19. J is TRBJ2-2 and V is TRBV7-9; tentatively, D is TRBD1 (5 bases). CDR3 sequence (DNA): TGTGCCAGCAGCTTAGGTGGGGCTCCCACCGGGGAGCTGTTTTTT. It yields the protein CASSLGGAPTGELFF.